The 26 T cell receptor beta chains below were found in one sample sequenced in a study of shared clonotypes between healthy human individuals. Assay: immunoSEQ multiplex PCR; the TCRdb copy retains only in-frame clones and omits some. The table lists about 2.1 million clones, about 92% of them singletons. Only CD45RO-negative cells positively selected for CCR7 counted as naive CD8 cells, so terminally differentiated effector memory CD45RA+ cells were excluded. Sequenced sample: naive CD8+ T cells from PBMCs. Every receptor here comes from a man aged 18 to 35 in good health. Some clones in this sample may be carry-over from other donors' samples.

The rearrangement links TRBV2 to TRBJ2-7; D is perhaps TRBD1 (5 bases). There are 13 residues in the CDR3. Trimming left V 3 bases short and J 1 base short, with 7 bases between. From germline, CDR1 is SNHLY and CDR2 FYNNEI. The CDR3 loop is CASSEDISYEQYF. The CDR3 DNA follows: TGTGCCAGCAGTGAGGACATTTCCTACGAGCAGTACTTC. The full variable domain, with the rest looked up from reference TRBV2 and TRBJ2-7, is EPEVTQTPSHQVTQMGQEVILRCVPISNHLYFYWYRQILGQKVEFLVSFYNNEISEKSEIFDDQFSVERPDGSNFTLKIRSTKLEDSAMYFCASSEDISYEQYFGPGTRLTVT.

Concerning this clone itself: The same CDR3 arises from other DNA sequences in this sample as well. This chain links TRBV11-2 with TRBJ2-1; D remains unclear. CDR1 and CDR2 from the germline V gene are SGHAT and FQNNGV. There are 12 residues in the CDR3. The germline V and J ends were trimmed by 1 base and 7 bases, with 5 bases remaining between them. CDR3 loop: CASSLVANEQFF. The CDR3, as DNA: TGTGCCAGCAGCTTAGTGGCAAATGAGCAGTTCTTC.

CDR3 sequence (DNA): TGTGCCAGCAGCCCCGGGTACCAGGAGACCTACGAGCAGTACTTC. It encodes CASSPGYQETYEQYF. This chain connects TRBV7-9 to TRBJ2-7; D is unresolved. Looked up from germline, CDR1 is SEHNR and CDR2 is FQNEAQ (reference sequence). This CDR3 contains 15 residues. Trimming removed 5 bases at V and 2 bases at J, with 16 bases between.

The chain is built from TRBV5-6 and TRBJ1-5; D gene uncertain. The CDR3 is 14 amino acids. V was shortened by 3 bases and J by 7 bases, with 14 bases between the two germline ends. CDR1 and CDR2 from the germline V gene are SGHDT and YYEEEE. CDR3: CASSSDGLNQPQHF. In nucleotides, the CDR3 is TGTGCCAGCAGCTCGGACGGGCTTAACCAGCCCCAGCATTTT.

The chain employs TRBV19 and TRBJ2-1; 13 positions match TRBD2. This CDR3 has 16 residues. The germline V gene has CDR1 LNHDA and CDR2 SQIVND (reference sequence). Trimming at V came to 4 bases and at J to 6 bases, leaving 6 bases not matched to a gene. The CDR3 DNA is TGTGCCAGTAGTAAACTAGCGGGAGGGCTCCTCAATGAGCAGTTCTTC. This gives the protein CASSKLAGGLLNEQFF.

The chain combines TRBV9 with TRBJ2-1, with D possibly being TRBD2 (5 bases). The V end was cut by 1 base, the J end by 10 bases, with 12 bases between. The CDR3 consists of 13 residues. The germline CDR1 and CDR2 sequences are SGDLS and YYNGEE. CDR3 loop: CASSVLVSGEQFF. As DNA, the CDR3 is TGTGCCAGCAGCGTATTGGTTTCGGGGGAGCAGTTCTTC. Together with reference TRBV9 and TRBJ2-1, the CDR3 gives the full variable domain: DSGVTQTPKHLITATGQRVTLRCSPRSGDLSVYWYQQSLDQGLQFLIQYYNGEERAKGNILERFSAQQFPDLHSELNLSSLELGDSALYFCASSVLVSGEQFFGPGTRLTVL.

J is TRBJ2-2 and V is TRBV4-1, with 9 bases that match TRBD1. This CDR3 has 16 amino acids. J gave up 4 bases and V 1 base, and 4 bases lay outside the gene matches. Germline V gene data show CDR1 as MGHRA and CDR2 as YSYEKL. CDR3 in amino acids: CASSQVMDRGTGELFF. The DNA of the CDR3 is TGCGCCAGCAGCCAAGTCATGGACAGGGGCACCGGGGAGCTGTTTTTT.

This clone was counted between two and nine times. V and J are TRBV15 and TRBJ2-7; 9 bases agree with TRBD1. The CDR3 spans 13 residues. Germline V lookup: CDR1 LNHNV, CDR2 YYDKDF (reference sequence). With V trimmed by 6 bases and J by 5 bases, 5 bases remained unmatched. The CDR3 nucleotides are TGTGCCACCAGAGGGACAGGGATCCACGAGCAGTACTTC. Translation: CATRGTGIHEQYF.

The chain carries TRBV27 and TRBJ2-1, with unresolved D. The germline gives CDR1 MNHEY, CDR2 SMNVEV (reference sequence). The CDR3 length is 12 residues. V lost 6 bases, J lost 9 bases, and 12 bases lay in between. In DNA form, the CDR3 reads TGTGCCAGCAGCCCTTTTGGAAGTGAGCAGTTCTTC. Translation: CASSPFGSEQFF.

The CDR3 spells CASTSLEGSYTF. CDR3 in DNA: TGTGCCAGCACCTCCCTAGAGGGAAGTTACACCTTC. The chain recombines TRBV6-5 with TRBJ1-2; no reliable D call. The CDR3 consists of 12 residues. The germline V and J ends were trimmed by 7 bases and 11 bases, with 17 bases remaining between them. Looked up from germline, CDR1 is MNHEY and CDR2 is SVGAGI.

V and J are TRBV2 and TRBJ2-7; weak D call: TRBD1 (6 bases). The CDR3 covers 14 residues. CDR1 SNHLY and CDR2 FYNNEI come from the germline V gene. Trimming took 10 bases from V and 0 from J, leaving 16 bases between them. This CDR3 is CATVQGPSSYEQYF. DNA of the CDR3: TGTGCCACCGTACAGGGCCCCAGCTCCTACGAGCAGTACTTC. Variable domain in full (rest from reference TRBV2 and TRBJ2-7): EPEVTQTPSHQVTQMGQEVILRCVPISNHLYFYWYRQILGQKVEFLVSFYNNEISEKSEIFDDQFSVERPDGSNFTLKIRSTKLEDSAMYFCATVQGPSSYEQYFGPGTRLTVT.

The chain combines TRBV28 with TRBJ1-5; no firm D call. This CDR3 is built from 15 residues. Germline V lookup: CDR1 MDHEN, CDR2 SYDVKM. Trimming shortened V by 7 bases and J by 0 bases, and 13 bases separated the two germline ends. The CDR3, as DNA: TGTGCCAGCACCTTGGAGGGATATAGCAATCAGCCCCAGCATTTT. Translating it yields CASTLEGYSNQPQHF.

The chain's CDR3 is CASSLASSGSVPGELFF. CDR3 nucleotide sequence: TGCGCCAGCAGCTTGGCGTCTAGCGGGAGCGTGCCCGGGGAGCTGTTTTTT. The chain is built from TRBV5-1 and TRBJ2-2; TRBD2 aligns across 10 bases. CDR3 length equals 17 residues. Germline-derived CDR1 and CDR2 are SGHRS and YFSETQ. V gave up 0 bases and J gave up 6 bases; unmatched junction bases: 8.

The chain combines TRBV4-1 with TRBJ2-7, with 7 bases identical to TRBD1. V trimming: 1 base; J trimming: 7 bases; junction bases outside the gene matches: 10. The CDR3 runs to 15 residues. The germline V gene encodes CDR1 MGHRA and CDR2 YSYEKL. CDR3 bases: TGCGCCAGCAGCCAAGTGGTAGGGGGCGTAGTGGAGCAGTACTTC. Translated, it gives CASSQVVGGVVEQYF.

The CDR3 here is CASSPGTPNYEQYF. The DNA for the CDR3 is TGTGCCAGCAGCCCCGGGACGCCGAACTACGAGCAGTACTTC. The chain combines TRBV7-9 with TRBJ2-7; either TRBD1 or TRBD2 may supply D (5 bases each). CDR1 and CDR2 from the germline V gene are SEHNR and FQNEAQ (reference sequence). The CDR3 contains 14 residues. V shed 5 bases and J shed 3 bases, with 14 bases lying between them.

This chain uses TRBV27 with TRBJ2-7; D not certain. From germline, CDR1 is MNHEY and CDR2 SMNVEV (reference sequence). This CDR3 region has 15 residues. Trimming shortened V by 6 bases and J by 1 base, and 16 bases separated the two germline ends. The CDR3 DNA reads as TGTGCCAGCAGCACCATTGCAGGCAGTTCCTACGAGCAGTACTTC. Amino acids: CASSTIAGSSYEQYF.

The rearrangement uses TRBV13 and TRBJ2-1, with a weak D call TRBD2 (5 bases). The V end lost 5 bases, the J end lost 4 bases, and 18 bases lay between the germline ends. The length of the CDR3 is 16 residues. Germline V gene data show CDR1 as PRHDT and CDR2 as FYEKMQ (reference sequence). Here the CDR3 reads CASSPREAPTYNEQFF. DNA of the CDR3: TGTGCCAGCAGCCCCCGGGAAGCGCCCACGTACAATGAGCAGTTCTTC.

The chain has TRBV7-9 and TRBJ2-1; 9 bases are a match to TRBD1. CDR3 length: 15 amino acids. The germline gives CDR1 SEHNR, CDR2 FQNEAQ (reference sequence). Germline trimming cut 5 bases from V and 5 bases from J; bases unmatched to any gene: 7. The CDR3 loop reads CASSAGTGSHNEQFF. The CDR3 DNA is TGTGCCAGCAGCGCCGGGACAGGGAGCCACAATGAGCAGTTCTTC.

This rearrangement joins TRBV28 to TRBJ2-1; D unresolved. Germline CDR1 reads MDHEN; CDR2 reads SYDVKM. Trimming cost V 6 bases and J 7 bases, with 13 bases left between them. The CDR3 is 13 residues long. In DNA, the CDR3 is TGTGCCAGCAGCTGGACCCCATGGAATGAGCAGTTCTTC. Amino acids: CASSWTPWNEQFF.

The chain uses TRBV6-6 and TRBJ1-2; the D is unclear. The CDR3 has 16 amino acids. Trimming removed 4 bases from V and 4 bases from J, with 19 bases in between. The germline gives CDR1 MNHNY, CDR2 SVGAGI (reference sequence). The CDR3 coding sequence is TGTGCCAGCAGTTTCCTGATGGGTGGGGAAGTCTATGGCTACACCTTC. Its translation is CASSFLMGGEVYGYTF.

The CDR3 loop is CASSPTVGSHTEAFF. The CDR3 coding sequence is TGTGCCAGCAGCCCGACAGTAGGTTCACACACTGAAGCTTTCTTT. This chain uses TRBV11-2 with TRBJ1-1; weak D call: TRBD1 (5 bases). V shed 5 bases and J shed 3 bases, with 16 bases lying between them. The CDR3 contains 15 residues. In germline, CDR1 is SGHAT, CDR2 FQNNGV. The full variable domain, its missing parts supplied by reference TRBV11-2 and TRBJ1-1, is EAGVAQSPRYKIIEKRQSVAFWCNPISGHATLYWYQQILGQGPKLLIQFQNNGVVDDSQLPKDRFSAERLKGVDSTLKIQPAKLEDSAVYLCASSPTVGSHTEAFFGQGTRLTVV.

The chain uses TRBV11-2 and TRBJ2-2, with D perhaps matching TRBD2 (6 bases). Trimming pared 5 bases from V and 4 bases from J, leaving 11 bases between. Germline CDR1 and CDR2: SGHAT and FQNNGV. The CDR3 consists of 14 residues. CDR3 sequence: CASSQRGTTGELFF. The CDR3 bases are TGTGCCAGCAGCCAACGGGGGACCACCGGGGAGCTGTTTTTT.

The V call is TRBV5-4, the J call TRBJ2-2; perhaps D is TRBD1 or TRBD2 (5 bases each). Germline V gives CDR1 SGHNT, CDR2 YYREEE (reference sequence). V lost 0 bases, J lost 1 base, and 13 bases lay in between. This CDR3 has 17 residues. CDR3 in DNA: TGTGCCAGCAGCTTGGTTTGGGACGGGGTGAACACCGGGGAGCTGTTTTTT. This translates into CASSLVWDGVNTGELFF.

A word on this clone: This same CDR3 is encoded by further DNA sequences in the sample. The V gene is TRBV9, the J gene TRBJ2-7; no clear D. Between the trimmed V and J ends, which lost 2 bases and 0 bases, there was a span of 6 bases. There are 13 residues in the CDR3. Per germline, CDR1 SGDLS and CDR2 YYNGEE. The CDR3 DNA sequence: TGTGCCAGCAGCGTCGGCGCCTCCTACGAGCAGTACTTC. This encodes CASSVGASYEQYF.

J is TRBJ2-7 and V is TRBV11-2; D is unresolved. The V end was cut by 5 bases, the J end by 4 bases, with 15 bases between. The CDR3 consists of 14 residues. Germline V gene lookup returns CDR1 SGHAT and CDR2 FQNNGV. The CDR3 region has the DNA TGTGCCAGCAGCCTCATACCCGTGAGGTACGAGCAGTACTTC. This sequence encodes CASSLIPVRYEQYF.

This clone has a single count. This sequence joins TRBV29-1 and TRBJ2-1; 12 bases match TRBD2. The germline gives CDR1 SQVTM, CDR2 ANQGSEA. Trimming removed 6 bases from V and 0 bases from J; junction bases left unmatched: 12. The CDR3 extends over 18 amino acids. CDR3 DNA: TGCAGCGTGGGTGGACTAGCGGGACGACATAGCTCCTACAATGAGCAGTTCTTC. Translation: CSVGGLAGRHSSYNEQFF.